A selection of T cell receptor beta chains follows, all from one sample in a study of blood T cell repertoires in COVID-19. Generated by immunoSEQ multiplex PCR, the TCRdb table keeps only in-frame clones and is missing some. This sample has 150,000 to 200,000 clones, with around 83% found just once. Specimen: peripheral blood. These receptors all come from a woman at least 80 years old in a cohort sampled during active or convalescent COVID-19. Both conserved end residues are part of each CDR3. The order of the fields is J gene, clone size, D gene, V gene, CDR3 DNA, CDR3 protein. A D gene is named only where the DNA matches it firmly. Some rows have no size entry. The others give once, few or many, or a class for an expanded clone.

J: TRBJ2-1; size: once; D: TRBD2; V: TRBV19; DNA: TGTGCCAGTAGTTTCACTAGCGGGAGAGCTTCCTACAATGAGCAGTTCTTC; CDR3: CASSFTSGRASYNEQFF
J: TRBJ1-4; size: -; D: TRBD1; V: TRBV16; DNA: TGTGCCAGCAGCCGAATCGGGCGAGGGGGCTCTGAAAAACTGTTTTTT; CDR3: CASSRIGRGGSEKLFF
J: TRBJ1-2; size: -; D: TRBD1; V: TRBV5-1; DNA: TGCGCCAGCAGCCCCGGGACAGGGAGTGAAGGCTACACCTTC; CDR3: CASSPGTGSEGYTF
J: TRBJ1-1; size: -; D: TRBD1; V: TRBV19; DNA: TGTGCCAGTAGCGGGACAGGGGGCACTGAAGCTTTCTTT; CDR3: CASSGTGGTEAFF
J: TRBJ2-3; size: -; D: TRBD2; V: TRBV13; DNA: TGTGCCAGCAGCTTAGGATCTAGCGGAGCCCTCAGGGATACGCAGTATTTT; CDR3: CASSLGSSGALRDTQYF
J: TRBJ1-4; size: -; D: -; V: TRBV7-8; DNA: TGTGCCAGCAGTTACCAGGGGTTGAGGGGCGAAAAACTGTTTTTT; CDR3: CASSYQGLRGEKLFF
J: TRBJ2-2; size: -; D: TRBD1; V: TRBV4-1; DNA: TGCGCCAGCAGCCACAACCCCAGGGGGCATGGAAACACCGGGGAGCTGTTTTTT; CDR3: CASSHNPRGHGNTGELFF
J: TRBJ2-5; size: -; D: -; V: TRBV29-1; DNA: TGCAGCGTTGAGGTCTGGACAGATAGCCAAGAGACCCAGTACTTC; CDR3: CSVEVWTDSQETQYF
J: TRBJ1-5; size: -; D: -; V: TRBV10-3; DNA: TGTGCCATCAGTTCCGCGACGGCGGGTGATCAGCCCCAGCATTTT; CDR3: CAISSATAGDQPQHF
J: TRBJ2-2; size: -; D: -; V: TRBV7-8; DNA: TGTGCCAGCCCCTTGGCTCTGAACACCGGGGAGCTGTTTTTT; CDR3: CASPLALNTGELFF
J: TRBJ2-7; size: few; D: TRBD1; V: TRBV19; DNA: TGTGCCAGTAGTATCAACAGGGGGCTTTACGAGCAGTACTTC; CDR3: CASSINRGLYEQYF
J: TRBJ2-7; size: few; D: -; V: TRBV6-2/TRBV6-3; DNA: TGTGCCAGCAGTTACTCTCCTTACAGAATCGACGAGCAGTACTTC; CDR3: CASSYSPYRIDEQYF
J: TRBJ2-3; size: -; D: -; V: TRBV7-9; DNA: TGTGCCAGCAGCTTAGACCACAACACAGATACGCAGTATTTT; CDR3: CASSLDHNTDTQYF
J: TRBJ2-5; size: -; D: -; V: TRBV9; DNA: TGTGCCAGCAGCCTAGCTATTGCGGAGACCCAGTACTTC; CDR3: CASSLAIAETQYF
J: TRBJ2-1; size: -; D: TRBD2; V: TRBV18; DNA: TGTGCCAGCTCACCACCTCTAGCGGGGCACTACAATGAGCAGTTCTTC; CDR3: CASSPPLAGHYNEQFF
J: TRBJ2-1; size: -; D: TRBD2; V: TRBV6-4; DNA: TGTGCCAGCAGTCAGACTAGCGGGATAACCAATGAGCAGTTCTTC; CDR3: CASSQTSGITNEQFF
J: TRBJ2-5; size: -; D: -; V: TRBV5-1; DNA: TGCGCCAGCAGCTCGTCCAAGCTAGCGAACCAAGAGACCCAGTACTTC; CDR3: CASSSSKLANQETQYF
J: TRBJ1-4; size: -; D: -; V: TRBV7-8; DNA: TGTGCCAGCAGCTTAGCGCTTTGGGTTACGGGAGCAACTAATGAAAAACTGTTTTTT; CDR3: CASSLALWVTGATNEKLFF
J: TRBJ1-5; size: -; D: -; V: TRBV19; DNA: TGTGCCAGTAGTATAGCAGGGGCTAGGGGCAATCAGCCCCAGCATTTT; CDR3: CASSIAGARGNQPQHF
J: TRBJ2-3; size: -; D: -; V: TRBV19; DNA: TGTGCCAGTAGTATCAACAGGGTCCGCACAGATACGCAGTATTTT; CDR3: CASSINRVRTDTQYF
J: TRBJ2-1; size: -; D: TRBD2; V: TRBV24-1; DNA: TGTGCCACCAGTGATTTCAGCGGGAGGGCTCTAGGTGAGCAGTTCTTC; CDR3: CATSDFSGRALGEQFF
J: TRBJ1-2; size: -; D: -; V: TRBV6-2/TRBV6-3; DNA: TGTGCCAGCAGTTATGGGGCCAGAACCTACACCTTC; CDR3: CASSYGARTYTF
J: TRBJ2-7; size: -; D: -; V: TRBV6-5; DNA: TGTGCCAGCACCCAATCCGGGACTCCCAACGAGCAGTACTTC; CDR3: CASTQSGTPNEQYF
J: TRBJ2-7; size: -; D: -; V: TRBV28; DNA: TGTGCCAGCAGCCCAGGCGGCAGGGGATGGGAGCAGTACTTC; CDR3: CASSPGGRGWEQYF